The next 5 T cell receptor beta chains were all read from a single sample in a study of T-cell reconstitution after alpha-beta-depleted transplantation in children. Unique molecular identifiers were incorporated during preparation of the TCRbeta library. TCRdb re-analysed the PCR reads in MiXCR, keeping a single row per CDR3 protein. Of fewer than 350,000 distinct CDR3 sequences in the sample, under 14% are singletons; the top ten hold less than 25%. Sequences were derived from peripheral blood, sampled 180 days after TCRalphabeta/CD19-depleted stem cell transplant. The origin of the receptors is a male patient aged 2-10 years who had a stem cell transplant for chronic granulomatous disease, so the T cells may come from the graft donor.

This clonotype was observed at least ten times. V and J are TRBV6-2 or TRBV6-3 and TRBJ2-4; D may be TRBD1 (6 bases). The germline V and J ends were trimmed by 5 bases and 7 bases, with 21 bases remaining between them. Germline assignment: CDR1 MNHEY and CDR2 SVGEGT. The CDR3 has 16 residues. The CDR3, as DNA: TGTGCCAGCAGTCCCCAGGCAGGGGCAAGAGGGAACATTCAGTACTTC. Its translation: CASSPQAGARGNIQYF.

This clonotype was recorded many times. V usage is TRBV20-1 and J usage is TRBJ1-1; 7 nucleotides align to TRBD1. J lost 0 bases, V lost 6 bases, and 4 bases had no gene match. Germline assignment: CDR1 DFQATT and CDR2 SNEGSKA (reference sequence). This CDR3 comprises 13 residues. CDR3 sequence: CSASTGMNTEAFF. In DNA, the CDR3 is TGCAGTGCCTCGACAGGGATGAACACTGAAGCTTTCTTT.

This clonotype showed up many times. The rearrangement links TRBV5-1 to TRBJ2-7, with a weak D call TRBD2 (5 bases). Trimming cost V 6 bases and J 2 bases, with 18 bases left between them. Germline V gives CDR1 SGHRS, CDR2 YFSETQ. This CDR3 region has 15 residues. The CDR3 nucleotides are TGCGCCAGCACCTCAGCGGATGTAGGGCCCTACGAGCAGTACTTC. Translation: CASTSADVGPYEQYF.

This clonotype was seen ten or more times. The chain recombines TRBV7-2 with TRBJ2-7, with 12 bases matching TRBD2. The CDR3 has 15 residues. Looked up from germline, CDR1 is SGHTA and CDR2 is FQGNSA. Trimming cost V 5 bases and J 0 bases; bases outside gene matches: 2. The CDR3 reads CASSRLAGDSYEQYF. CDR3 nucleotides: TGTGCCAGCAGCCGACTAGCGGGAGACTCCTACGAGCAGTACTTC.

There are many counts of this clonotype. The gene calls are TRBV9 and TRBJ2-7; 9 nucleotides align to TRBD1. This CDR3 contains 13 residues. V was clipped by 3 bases and J by 4 bases; unmatched bases: 2. Germline-derived CDR1 and CDR2 are SGDLS and YYNGEE. CDR3 amino acids: CASSEGTGYEQYF. In DNA form, the CDR3 reads TGTGCCAGCAGCGAAGGGACAGGGTACGAGCAGTACTTC. Variable domain in full (rest from reference TRBV9 and TRBJ2-7): DSGVTQTPKHLITATGQRVTLRCSPRSGDLSVYWYQQSLDQGLQFLIQYYNGEERAKGNILERFSAQQFPDLHSELNLSSLELGDSALYFCASSEGTGYEQYFGPGTRLTVT.